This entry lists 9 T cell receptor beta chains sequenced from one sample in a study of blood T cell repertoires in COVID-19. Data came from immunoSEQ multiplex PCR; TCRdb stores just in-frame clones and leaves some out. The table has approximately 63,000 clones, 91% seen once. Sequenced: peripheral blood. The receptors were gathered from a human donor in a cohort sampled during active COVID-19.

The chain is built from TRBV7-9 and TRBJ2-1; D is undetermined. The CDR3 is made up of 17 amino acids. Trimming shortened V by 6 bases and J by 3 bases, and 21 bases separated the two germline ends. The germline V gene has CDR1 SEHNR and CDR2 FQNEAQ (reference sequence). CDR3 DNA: TGTGCCAGCAGACCAGCGCTTGTTTGGTCGGTCTACAATGAGCAGTTCTTC. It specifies CASRPALVWSVYNEQFF.

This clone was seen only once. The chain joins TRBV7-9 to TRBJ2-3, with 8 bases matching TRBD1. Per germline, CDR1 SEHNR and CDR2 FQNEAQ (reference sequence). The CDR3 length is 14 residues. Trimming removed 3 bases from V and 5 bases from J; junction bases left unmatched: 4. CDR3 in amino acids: CASSFQGAGDTQYF. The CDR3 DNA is TGTGCCAGCAGCTTCCAGGGGGCCGGAGATACGCAGTATTTT.

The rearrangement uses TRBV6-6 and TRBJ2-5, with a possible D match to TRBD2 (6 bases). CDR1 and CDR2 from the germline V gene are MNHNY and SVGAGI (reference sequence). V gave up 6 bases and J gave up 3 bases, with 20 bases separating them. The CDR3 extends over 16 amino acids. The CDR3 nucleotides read TGTGCCAGCAGGGTCGGGACTGTCCCTTTCGAAGAGACCCAGTACTTC. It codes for CASRVGTVPFEETQYF.

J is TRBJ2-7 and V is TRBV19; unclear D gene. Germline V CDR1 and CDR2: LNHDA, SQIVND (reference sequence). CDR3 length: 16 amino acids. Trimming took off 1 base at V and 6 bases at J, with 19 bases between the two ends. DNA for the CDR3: TGTGCCAGTAGTATAGTTCCGCGGATGTCCGAAGGCGAGCAGTACTTC. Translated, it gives CASSIVPRMSEGEQYF.

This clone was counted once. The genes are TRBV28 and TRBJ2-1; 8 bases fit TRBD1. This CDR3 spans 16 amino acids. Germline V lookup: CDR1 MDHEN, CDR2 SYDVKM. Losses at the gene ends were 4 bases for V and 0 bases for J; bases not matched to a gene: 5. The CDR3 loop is CASSSGGAGSYNEQFF. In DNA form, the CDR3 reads TGTGCCAGCAGTTCAGGGGGCGCAGGCTCCTACAATGAGCAGTTCTTC. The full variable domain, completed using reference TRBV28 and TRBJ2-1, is DVKVTQSSRYLVKRTGEKVFLECVQDMDHENMFWYRQDPGLGLRLIYFSYDVKMKEKGDIPEGYSVSREKKERFSLILESASTNQTSMYLCASSSGGAGSYNEQFFGPGTRLTVL.

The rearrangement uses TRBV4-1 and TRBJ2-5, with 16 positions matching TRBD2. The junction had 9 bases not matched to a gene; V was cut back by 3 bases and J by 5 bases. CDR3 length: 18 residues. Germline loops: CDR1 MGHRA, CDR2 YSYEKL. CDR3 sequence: CASSHTGLAGGIGETQYF. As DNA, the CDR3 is TGCGCCAGCAGCCACACGGGACTAGCGGGGGGGATTGGGGAGACCCAGTACTTC.

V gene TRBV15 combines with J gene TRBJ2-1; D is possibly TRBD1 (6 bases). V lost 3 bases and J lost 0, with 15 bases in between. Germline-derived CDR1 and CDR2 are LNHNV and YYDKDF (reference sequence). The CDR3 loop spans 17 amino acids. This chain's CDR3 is CATSRQGHRSSYNEQFF. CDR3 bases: TGTGCCACCAGCAGGCAGGGACACCGGAGCTCCTACAATGAGCAGTTCTTC.

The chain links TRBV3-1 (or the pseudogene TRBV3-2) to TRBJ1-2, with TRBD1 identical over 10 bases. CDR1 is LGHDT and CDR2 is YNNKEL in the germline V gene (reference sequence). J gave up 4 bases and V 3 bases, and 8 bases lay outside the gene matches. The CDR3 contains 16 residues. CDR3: CASSHERQGAGYGYTF. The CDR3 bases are TGTGCCAGCAGCCATGAGAGACAGGGGGCAGGCTATGGCTACACCTTC.

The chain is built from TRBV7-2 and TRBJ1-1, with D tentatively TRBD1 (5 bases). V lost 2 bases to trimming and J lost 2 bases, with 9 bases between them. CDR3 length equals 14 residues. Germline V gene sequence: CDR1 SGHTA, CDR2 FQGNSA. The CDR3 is CASSLSRVNTEAFF. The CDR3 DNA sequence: TGTGCCAGCAGCTTATCCAGGGTCAACACTGAAGCTTTCTTT.